This TCR beta chain came from a study of blood T cells in healthy people across ages. Study results and caveats: A greater number of naive CD4+ cells and higher diversity distinguished long-lived donors from aged donors.

The donors, all healthy, were Caucasians living in Russia, aged about 6 to 90. With V trimmed by 4 bases and J by 8 bases, 3 bases remained unmatched. CDR3 length: 12 residues. Germline CDR1 reads SEHNR; CDR2 reads FQNEAQ (reference sequence). Notes on this clonotype: Its antigen is unknown.

Primed by a sample-barcoded 5' primer and a J-beta primer mix, a second PCR proceeded for 7 to 11 cycles. Each cDNA molecule received a tag from a template-switch adaptor that had 12 random nucleotides. TCRdb reprocessed the 5' RACE reads with MiXCR, giving one entry per CDR3 protein. This sample carries about 1.1 million distinct CDR3 sequences, 35% to 40% of them seen once, and the ten largest clones take around 13%. Source material: blood. This TCR came from a man younger than 35 in good health. The rearrangement joins TRBV7-9 to TRBJ1-1, with 8 bases matching TRBD1. The CDR3: CASSSTGAEAFF. The CDR3 DNA follows: TGTGCCAGCAGCTCGACAGGGGCAGAAGCTTTCTTT. The complete variable domain, with remaining parts taken from reference TRBV7-9 and TRBJ1-1, reads DTGVSQNPRHKITKRGQNVTFRCDPISEHNRLYWYRQTLGQGPEFLTYFQNEAQLEKSRLLSDRFSAERPKGSFSTLEIQRTEQGDSAMYLCASSSTGAEAFFGQGTRLTVV.